The T cell receptor beta chain under discussion was sequenced for a study of graft-versus-host responses after intestinal transplantation (dated by TCRdb to 2020 to 2023). About the full investigation: Recipients received multivisceral, liver-intestinal, or isolated intestinal transplants. Every recipient was given anti-thymocyte globulin induction, then maintenance tacrolimus and steroids for about 3 years. Graft-versus-host and host-versus-graft alloreactive T cell clones were tracked in the graft, circulation and bone marrow after intestinal transplantation using bulk TCR-beta CDR3 sequencing. To identify alloreactive clones, pre-transplant mixed lymphocyte reaction products were sequenced and compared with unstimulated pre-transplant donor and recipient T cells. A cohort of 24 intestinal transplant recipients, including one retransplant, was enrolled, and 3 patients lacking pretransplant specimens were excluded. Donor T cell macrochimerism was defined as a peak of at least 4% donor T cells among recipient peripheral blood mononuclear cells. Rather than going through the commercial service, samples from a few later patients were sequenced in-house on an Illumina MiSeq and processed with MiXCR. What the work shows at the level of the full study, not this receptor alone: The relatively low number and heterogeneity of intestinal transplant patients limited the conclusions. GvH clones were detected in recipient bone marrow, and some appeared earlier in ileal mucosa or blood, consistent with an intestinal mucosal origin. Early after transplant, declines in HvG clones were associated with peak levels of circulating GvH clones. Patients with donor T cell macrochimerism had high GvH to HvG T cell clonal ratios in their allografts.

A remark on this clone: No antigen is known for it. It has no much larger one-base neighbor in the sample; base qualities were not kept.

Explained via the paper, the time point label denotes: cells obtained before transplantation from donor or recipient. CD3+CD4+ and CD3+CD8+ populations were FACS-sorted from unstimulated pre-transplant donor and recipient cells taken from spleen or lymph nodes. Library generation was performed with the immunoSEQ multiplex PCR assay. In most patients, genomic DNA was isolated using the Qiagen DNeasy Blood and Tissue Kit and sent frozen to Adaptive Biotechnologies for TCR sequencing. Adaptive Biotechnologies carried out high-throughput TCR-beta CDR3 sequencing of genomic DNA for most patients. Per the original workflow: Adaptive's ImmunoSEQ software supplied the TCR sequencing data for about 18 patients, while MiXCR and VDJtools were used to process a few other patients. To correct CD4 versus CD8 sorting errors, any sequence found in both subsets at a frequency ratio below 5:1 was removed. CDR3 nucleotide sequences shared between donor and recipient were removed because the origin of such sequences could not be assigned. To be classed as alloreactive, a clone needed at least 2-fold expansion over unstimulated cells and a minimum CFSE-low frequency of 0.002% (template counts) or 0.001% (read counts). A clone was considered mappable if detected in the sequenced pre-transplant spleen, lymph node, or MLR CFSE-low populations of the donor or recipient. Cumulative frequency of alloreactive clones was calculated as a percentage of all sequences weighted by copy number. In its TCRdb copy, this immuneACCESS table keeps in-frame sequences only and misses some clones. Where compared with another copy, unresolved V genes explain less than half of these, and the others have no known cause. V and J calls and clone size are given by that table; D and trimming were obtained from the DNA. This sample gives fewer than 150,000 clones in total; about 92% of them show up just once. The ten largest clones represent 0.16% of the sample.

The germline V end is reduced by 6 bases and the J end by 5 bases; junction bases left unmatched: 15. CDR1 and CDR2 are read off the germline V gene (reference sequence) as MNHEY and SMNVEV. The CDR3 numbers 17 residues from cysteine through phenylalanine. The read is trimmed to its CDR3 DNA, 51 bases read in frame from base 1. This sequence was found in a human donor who received an intestinal transplant. The sequence is built from TRBV27 and TRBJ2-2, and TRBD2 matches 7 of the central bases. The sequenced sample was unstimulated CD4+ T cells sorted from spleen or lymph node cells, obtained before intestinal transplant. The CDR3 sequence is CASRPTDTRGRTGELFF. The DNA sequence is TGTGCCAGCAGGCCCACAGATACGCGGGGGAGAACCGGGGAGCTGTTTTTT.